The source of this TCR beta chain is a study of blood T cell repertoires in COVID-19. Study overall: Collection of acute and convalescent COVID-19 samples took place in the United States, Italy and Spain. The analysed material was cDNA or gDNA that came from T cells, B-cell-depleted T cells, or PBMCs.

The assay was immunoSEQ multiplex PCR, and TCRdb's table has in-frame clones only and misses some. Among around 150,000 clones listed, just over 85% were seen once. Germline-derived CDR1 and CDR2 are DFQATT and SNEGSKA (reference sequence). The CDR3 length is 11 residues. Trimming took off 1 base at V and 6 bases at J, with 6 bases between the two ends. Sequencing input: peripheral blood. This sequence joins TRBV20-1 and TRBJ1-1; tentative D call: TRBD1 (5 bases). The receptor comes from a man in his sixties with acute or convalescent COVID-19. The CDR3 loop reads CSARGGAEAFF. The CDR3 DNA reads TGCAGTGCTAGAGGGGGGGCTGAAGCTTTCTTT.